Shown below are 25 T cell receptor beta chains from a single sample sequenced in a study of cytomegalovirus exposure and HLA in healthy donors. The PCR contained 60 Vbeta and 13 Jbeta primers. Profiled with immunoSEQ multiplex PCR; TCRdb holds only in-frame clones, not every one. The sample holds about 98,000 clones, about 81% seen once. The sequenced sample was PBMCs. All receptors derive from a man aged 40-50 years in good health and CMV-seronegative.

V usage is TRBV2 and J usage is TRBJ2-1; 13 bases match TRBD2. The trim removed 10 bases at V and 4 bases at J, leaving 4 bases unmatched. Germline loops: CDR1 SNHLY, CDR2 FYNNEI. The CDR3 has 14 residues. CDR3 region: CATKLAGGYNEQFF. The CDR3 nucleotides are TGTGCCACAAAACTAGCGGGGGGGTACAATGAGCAGTTCTTC.

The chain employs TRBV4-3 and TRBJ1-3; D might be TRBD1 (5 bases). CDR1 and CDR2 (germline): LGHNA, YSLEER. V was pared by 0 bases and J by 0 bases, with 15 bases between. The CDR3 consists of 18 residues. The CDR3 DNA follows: TGCGCCAGCAGCCAAGAAGTCCCTTCAAGGGGCTCTGGAAACACCATATATTTT. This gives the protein CASSQEVPSRGSGNTIYF.

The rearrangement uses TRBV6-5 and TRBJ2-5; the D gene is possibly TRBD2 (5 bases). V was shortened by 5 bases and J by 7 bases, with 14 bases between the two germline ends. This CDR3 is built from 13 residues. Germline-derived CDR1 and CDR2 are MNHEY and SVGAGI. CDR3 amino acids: CASSPEDRGTQYF. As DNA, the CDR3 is TGTGCCAGCAGTCCGGAGGATCGCGGGACCCAGTACTTC.

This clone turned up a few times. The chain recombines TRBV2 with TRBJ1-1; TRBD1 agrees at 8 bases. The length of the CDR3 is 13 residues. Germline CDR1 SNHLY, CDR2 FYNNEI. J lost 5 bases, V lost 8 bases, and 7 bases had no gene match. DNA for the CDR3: TGTGCCAGCGGACAGGGTGAGAGTACTGAAGCTTTCTTT. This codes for CASGQGESTEAFF.

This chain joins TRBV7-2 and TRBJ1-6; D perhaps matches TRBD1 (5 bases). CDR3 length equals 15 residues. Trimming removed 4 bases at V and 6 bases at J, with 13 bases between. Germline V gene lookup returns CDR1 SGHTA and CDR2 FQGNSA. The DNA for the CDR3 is TGTGCCAGCAGCTCCGGGGAGGGGACTAATTCACCCCTCCACTTT. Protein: CASSSGEGTNSPLHF.

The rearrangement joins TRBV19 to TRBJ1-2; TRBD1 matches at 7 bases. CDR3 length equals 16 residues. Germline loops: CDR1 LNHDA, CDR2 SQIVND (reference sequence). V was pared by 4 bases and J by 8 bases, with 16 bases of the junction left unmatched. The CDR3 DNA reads TGTGCCAGTAGTAAGAGTAACAGGGGATCCTTCGGAGGCTACACCTTC. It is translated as CASSKSNRGSFGGYTF.

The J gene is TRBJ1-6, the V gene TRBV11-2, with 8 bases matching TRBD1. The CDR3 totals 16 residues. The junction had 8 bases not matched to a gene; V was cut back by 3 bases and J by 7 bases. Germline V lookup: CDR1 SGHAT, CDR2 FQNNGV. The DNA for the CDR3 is TGTGCCAGCAGCTTCAGACAGGGGCTTGGGAATTCACCCCTCCACTTT. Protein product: CASSFRQGLGNSPLHF.

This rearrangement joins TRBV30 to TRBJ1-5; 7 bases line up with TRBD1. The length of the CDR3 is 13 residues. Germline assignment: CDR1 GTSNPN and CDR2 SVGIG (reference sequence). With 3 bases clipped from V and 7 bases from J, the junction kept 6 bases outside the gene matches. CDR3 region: CAWSRQGRQPQHF. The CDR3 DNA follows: TGTGCCTGGAGCAGACAGGGACGGCAGCCCCAGCATTTT. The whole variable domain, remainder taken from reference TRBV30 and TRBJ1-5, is SQTIHQWPATLVQPVGSPLSLECTVEGTSNPNLYWYRQAAGRGLQLLFYSVGIGQISSEVPQNLSASRPQDRQFILSSKKLLLSDSGFYLCAWSRQGRQPQHFGDGTRLSIL.

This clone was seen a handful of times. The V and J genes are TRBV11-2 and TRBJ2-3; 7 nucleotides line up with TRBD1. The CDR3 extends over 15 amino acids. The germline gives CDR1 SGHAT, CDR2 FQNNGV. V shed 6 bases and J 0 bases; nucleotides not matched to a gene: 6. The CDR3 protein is CASRFDRASTDTQYF. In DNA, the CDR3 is TGTGCCAGCAGGTTCGACAGGGCCAGCACAGATACGCAGTATTTT.

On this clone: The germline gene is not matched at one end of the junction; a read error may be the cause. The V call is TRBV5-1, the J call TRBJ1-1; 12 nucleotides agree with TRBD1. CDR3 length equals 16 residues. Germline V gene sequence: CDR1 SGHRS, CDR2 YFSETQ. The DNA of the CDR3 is TGCGCCAGCAACTTGGATAGGGGGACAGGGGGCCCGGAAGCTTTCTTT. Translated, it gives CASNLDRGTGGPEAFF.

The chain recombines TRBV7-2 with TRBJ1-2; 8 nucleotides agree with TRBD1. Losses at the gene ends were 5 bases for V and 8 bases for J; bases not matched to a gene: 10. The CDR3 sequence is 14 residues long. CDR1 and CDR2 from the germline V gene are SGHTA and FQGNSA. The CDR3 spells CASSGSTGAIGYTF. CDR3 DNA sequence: TGTGCCAGCAGCGGCTCGACAGGGGCTATCGGCTACACCTTC. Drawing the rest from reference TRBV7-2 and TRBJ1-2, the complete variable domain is GAGVSQSPSNKVTEKGKDVELRCDPISGHTALYWYRQSLGQGLEFLIYFQGNSAPDKSGLPSDRFSAERTGGSVSTLTIQRTQQEDSAVYLCASSGSTGAIGYTFGSGTRLTVV.

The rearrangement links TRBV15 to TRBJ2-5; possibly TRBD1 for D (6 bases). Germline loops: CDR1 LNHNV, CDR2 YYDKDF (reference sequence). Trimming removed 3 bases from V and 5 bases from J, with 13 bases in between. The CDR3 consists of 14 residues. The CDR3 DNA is TGTGCCACCAGCAGTTCAGGGGCTAGGGAGACCCAGTACTTC. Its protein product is CATSSSGARETQYF.

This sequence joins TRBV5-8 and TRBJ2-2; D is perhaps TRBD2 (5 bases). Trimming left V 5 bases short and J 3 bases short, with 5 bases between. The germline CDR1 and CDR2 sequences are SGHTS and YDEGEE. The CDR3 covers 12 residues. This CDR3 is CASRRDTGELFF. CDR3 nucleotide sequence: TGTGCCAGCAGGAGGGACACCGGGGAGCTGTTTTTT.

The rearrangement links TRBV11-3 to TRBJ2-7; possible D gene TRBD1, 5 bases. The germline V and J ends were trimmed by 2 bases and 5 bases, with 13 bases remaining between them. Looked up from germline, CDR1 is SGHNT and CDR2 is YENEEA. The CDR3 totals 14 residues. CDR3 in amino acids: CASSLHQGVNEQYF. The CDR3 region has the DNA TGTGCCAGCAGCTTACATCAGGGCGTGAACGAGCAGTACTTC.

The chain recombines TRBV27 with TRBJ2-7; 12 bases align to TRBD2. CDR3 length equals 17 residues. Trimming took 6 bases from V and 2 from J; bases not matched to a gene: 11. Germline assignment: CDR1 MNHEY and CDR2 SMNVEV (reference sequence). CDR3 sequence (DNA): TGTGCCAGCAGCCGAGGCCCGACTAGCGGGGGAACCTACGAGCAGTACTTC. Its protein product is CASSRGPTSGGTYEQYF.

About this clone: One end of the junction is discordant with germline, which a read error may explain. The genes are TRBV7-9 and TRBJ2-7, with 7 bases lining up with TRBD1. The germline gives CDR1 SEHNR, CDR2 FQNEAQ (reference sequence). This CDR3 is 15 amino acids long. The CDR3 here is CSSSSGDSYTYEQYF. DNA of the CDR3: TGTTCCAGCAGCTCCGGGGACAGTTATACCTACGAGCAGTACTTC.

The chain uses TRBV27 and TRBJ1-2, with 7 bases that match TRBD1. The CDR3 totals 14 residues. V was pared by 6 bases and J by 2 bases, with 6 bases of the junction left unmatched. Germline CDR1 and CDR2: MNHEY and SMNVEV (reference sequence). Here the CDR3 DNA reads TGTGCCAGCAGCGGGGCGACAGGGAACTATGGCTACACCTTC. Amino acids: CASSGATGNYGYTF.

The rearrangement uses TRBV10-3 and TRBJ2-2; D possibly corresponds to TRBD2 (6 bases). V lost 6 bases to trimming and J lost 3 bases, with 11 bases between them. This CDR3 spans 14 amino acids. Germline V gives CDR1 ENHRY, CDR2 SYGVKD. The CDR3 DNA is TGTGCCATCAGGGCGGGACGGGACACCGGGGAGCTGTTTTTT. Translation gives CAIRAGRDTGELFF.

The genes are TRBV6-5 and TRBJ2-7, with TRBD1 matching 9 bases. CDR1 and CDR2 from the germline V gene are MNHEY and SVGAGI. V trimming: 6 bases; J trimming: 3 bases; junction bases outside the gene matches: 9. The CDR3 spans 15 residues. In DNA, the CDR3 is TGTGCCAGCAGACATACGACAGGGGGGTACTACGAGCAGTACTTC. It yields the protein CASRHTTGGYYEQYF.

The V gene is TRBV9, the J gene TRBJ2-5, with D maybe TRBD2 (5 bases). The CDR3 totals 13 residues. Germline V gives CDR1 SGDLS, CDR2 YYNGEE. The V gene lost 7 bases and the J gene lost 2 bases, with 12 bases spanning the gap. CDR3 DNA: TGTGCCAGCGGCCGGGGAAAACAAGAGACCCAGTACTTC. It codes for CASGRGKQETQYF.

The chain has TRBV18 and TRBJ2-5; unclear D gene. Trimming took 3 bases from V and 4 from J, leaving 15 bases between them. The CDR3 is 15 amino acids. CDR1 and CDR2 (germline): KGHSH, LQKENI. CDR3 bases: TGTGCCAGCTCACCGCCAGCGAGGTTGCGAGAGACCCAGTACTTC. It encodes CASSPPARLRETQYF.

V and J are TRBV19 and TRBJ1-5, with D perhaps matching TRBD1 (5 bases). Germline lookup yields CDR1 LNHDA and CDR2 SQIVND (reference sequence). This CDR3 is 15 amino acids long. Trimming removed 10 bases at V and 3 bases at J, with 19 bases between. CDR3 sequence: CATSSGGSYNQPQHF. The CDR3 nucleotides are TGTGCCACCTCAAGCGGGGGGAGTTACAATCAGCCCCAGCATTTT.

The DNA for the CDR3 is TGTGCCAGCAGTGATTTGGGACAGGGGAACAATTCACCCCTCCACTTT. Protein: CASSDLGQGNNSPLHF. The rearrangement links TRBV2 to TRBJ1-6; 10 positions agree with TRBD1. Germline V gene data show CDR1 as SNHLY and CDR2 as FYNNEI. The CDR3 has 16 residues. Trimming at V came to 3 bases and at J to 7 bases, leaving 6 bases not matched to a gene.

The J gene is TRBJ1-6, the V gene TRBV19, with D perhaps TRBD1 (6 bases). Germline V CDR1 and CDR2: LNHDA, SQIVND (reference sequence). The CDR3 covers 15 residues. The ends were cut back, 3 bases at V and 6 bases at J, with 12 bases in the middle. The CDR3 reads CASSMEDRPNSPLHF. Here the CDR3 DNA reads TGTGCCAGTAGTATGGAAGACAGGCCTAATTCACCCCTCCACTTT.

The CDR3: CASSSRGAGTGELFF. The CDR3 bases are TGTGCCAGCAGCTCCCGGGGGGCGGGGACCGGGGAGCTGTTTTTT. V is TRBV9 and J is TRBJ2-2; D perhaps matches TRBD2 (7 bases). CDR3 length: 15 residues. V gave up 4 bases and J gave up 5 bases, with 15 bases separating them. Looked up from germline, CDR1 is SGDLS and CDR2 is YYNGEE. Variable domain in full (rest from reference TRBV9 and TRBJ2-2): DSGVTQTPKHLITATGQRVTLRCSPRSGDLSVYWYQQSLDQGLQFLIQYYNGEERAKGNILERFSAQQFPDLHSELNLSSLELGDSALYFCASSSRGAGTGELFFGEGSRLTVL.